This T cell receptor beta chain was profiled in a study of CD8+CD57+ T cells in acquired aplastic anemia. Whole-study findings and limits: It was found that roughly 29 CD8+ CDR3 sequences were shared between patients and controls.

As to this clonotype: Its antigen is unidentified.

Germline V gene lookup returns CDR1 SGHTA and CDR2 FQGNSA. The CDR3 loop spans 15 amino acids. The V and J ends lost 4 bases and 1 base respectively, with 13 bases between them. Researchers used genomic DNA as the template to profile TCR beta VDJ and CDR3. TCRdb recomputed calls from the reads with MiXCR, one row per CDR3 protein. The top ten clones hold 29% of a sample with 200,000 to 250,000 distinct CDR3 sequences, around 63% of them seen once. Sequences were obtained from sorted CD4+, CD8+, or CD8+CD57+ T cells (not recorded which) from PBMCs. The receptor was isolated from a human donor in good health. This rearrangement joins TRBV7-2 to TRBJ1-1, with a possible D match to TRBD1 (5 bases). The CDR3 DNA reads TGTGCCAGCAGCTCAGGGACTAGCGGGAACACTGAAGCTTTCTTT. It is translated as CASSSGTSGNTEAFF. The variable domain in full, with the rest retrieved from reference TRBV7-2 and TRBJ1-1, is GAGVSQSPSNKVTEKGKDVELRCDPISGHTALYWYRQSLGQGLEFLIYFQGNSAPDKSGLPSDRFSAERTGGSVSTLTIQRTQQEDSAVYLCASSSGTSGNTEAFFGQGTRLTVV.